What follows is one TCR beta chain and its context. Germline V gene lookup returns CDR1 LGHNA and CDR2 YNFKEQ. The CDR3 is 14 residues long. The V and J ends lost 0 bases and 6 bases respectively, with 9 bases between them. TCRdb reanalysed the RT-PCR reads using MiXCR and keeps one entry per CDR3 protein. The sample contains fewer than 350,000 distinct CDR3 sequences, about a fifth of which appear only once. This sample was included in a study of response to subunit inactivated influenza vaccine. This clonotype was obtained from a man between 50 and 69 years old who received an inactivated influenza vaccine. The sequenced sample was PBMCs from blood, obtained 21 months after vaccination. This chain links TRBV4-2 with TRBJ1-5, with D hard to call. The chain's CDR3 is CASSQEVSGQPQHF. The CDR3 bases are TGTGCCAGCAGCCAAGAGGTGTCGGGTCAGCCCCAGCATTTT.